This T cell receptor beta chain was captured by sequencing in a study of T-cell reconstitution after alpha-beta-depleted transplantation in children. Regarding the study as a whole: Surviving recipient T cells and thymic progenitors underlay high day-60 TCRbeta diversity in some patients. T-cell numbers and diversity, one year after transplant, stemmed largely from T cells that were newly produced.

Using unique molecular identifiers, the investigators prepared the TCRbeta library. Each CDR3 protein gets one entry after TCRdb re-called the PCR reads with MiXCR. The data show roughly 300,000 distinct CDR3 sequences, with around 10% seen just once and less than 25% held by the top ten. This clonotype was seen ten or more times. The antigen remains undetermined. The length of the CDR3 is 20 residues. The junction had 16 bases not matched to a gene; V was cut back by 4 bases and J by 0 bases. The starting material was peripheral blood, obtained 180 days after TCRalphabeta/CD19-depleted stem cell transplant. The rearrangement uses TRBV12-3 or TRBV12-4 and TRBJ2-4, with 9 bases that match TRBD1. The clonotype originates from a male patient aged 2 to 9 who had a stem cell transplant for chronic granulomatous disease, so the T cells may come from the graft donor. The CDR3 loop is CASSWDHRGRRGEAKNIQYF. DNA for the CDR3: TGTGCCAGCAGTTGGGACCACAGGGGGCGTAGGGGGGAAGCCAAAAACATTCAGTACTTC.